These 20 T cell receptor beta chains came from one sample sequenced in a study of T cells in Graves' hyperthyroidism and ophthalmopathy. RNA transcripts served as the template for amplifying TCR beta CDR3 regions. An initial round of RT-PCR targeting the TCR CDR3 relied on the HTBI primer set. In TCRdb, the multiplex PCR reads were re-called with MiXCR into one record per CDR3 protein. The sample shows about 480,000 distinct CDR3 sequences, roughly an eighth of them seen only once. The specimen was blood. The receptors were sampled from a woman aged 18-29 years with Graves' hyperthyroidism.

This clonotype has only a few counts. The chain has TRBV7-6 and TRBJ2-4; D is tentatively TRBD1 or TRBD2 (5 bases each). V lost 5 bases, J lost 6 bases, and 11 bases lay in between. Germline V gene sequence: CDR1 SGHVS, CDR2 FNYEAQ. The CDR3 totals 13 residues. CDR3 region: CASSHGGPNIQYF. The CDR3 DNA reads TGTGCCAGCAGCCATGGGGGTCCAAACATTCAGTACTTC. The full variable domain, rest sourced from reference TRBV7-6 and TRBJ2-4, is GAGVSQSPRYKVTKRGQDVALRCDPISGHVSLYWYRQALGQGPEFLTYFNYEAQQDKSGLPNDRFSAERPEGSISTLTIQRTEQRDSAMYRCASSHGGPNIQYFGAGTRLSVL.

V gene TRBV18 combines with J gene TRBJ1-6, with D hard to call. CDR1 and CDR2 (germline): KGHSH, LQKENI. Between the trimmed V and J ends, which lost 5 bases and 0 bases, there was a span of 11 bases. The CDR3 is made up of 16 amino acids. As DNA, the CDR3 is TGTGCCAGCTCAGGCGGTTCTAGCTCCTATAATTCACCCCTCCACTTT. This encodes CASSGGSSSYNSPLHF.

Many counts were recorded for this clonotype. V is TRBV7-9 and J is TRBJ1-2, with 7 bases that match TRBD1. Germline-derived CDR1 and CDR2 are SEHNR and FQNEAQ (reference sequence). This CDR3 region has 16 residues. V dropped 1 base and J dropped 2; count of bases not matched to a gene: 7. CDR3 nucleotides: TGTGCCAGCAGCTTAGAGGGCTGGGACAGAAACTATGGCTACACCTTC. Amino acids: CASSLEGWDRNYGYTF. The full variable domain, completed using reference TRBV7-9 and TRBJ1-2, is DTGVSQNPRHKITKRGQNVTFRCDPISEHNRLYWYRQTLGQGPEFLTYFQNEAQLEKSRLLSDRFSAERPKGSFSTLEIQRTEQGDSAMYLCASSLEGWDRNYGYTFGSGTRLTVV.

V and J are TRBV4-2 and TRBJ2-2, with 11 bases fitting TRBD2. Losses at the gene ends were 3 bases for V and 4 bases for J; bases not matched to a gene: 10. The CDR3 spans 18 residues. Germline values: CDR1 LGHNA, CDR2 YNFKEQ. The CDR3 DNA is TGTGCCAGCAGCCACCGATTAGCGGGAGGGCCGGGCACCGGGGAGCTGTTTTTT. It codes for CASSHRLAGGPGTGELFF.

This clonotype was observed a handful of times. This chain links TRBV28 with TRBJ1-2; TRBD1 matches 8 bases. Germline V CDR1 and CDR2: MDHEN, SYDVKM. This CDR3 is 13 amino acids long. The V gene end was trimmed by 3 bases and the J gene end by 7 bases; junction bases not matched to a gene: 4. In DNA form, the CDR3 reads TGTGCCAGCAGTTTTCAGGGGGCAGCTGGCTACACCTTC. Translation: CASSFQGAAGYTF.

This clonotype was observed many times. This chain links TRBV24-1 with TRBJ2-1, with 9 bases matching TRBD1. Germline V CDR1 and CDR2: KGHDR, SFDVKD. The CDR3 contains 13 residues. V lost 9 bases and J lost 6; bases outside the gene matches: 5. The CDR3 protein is CATRDRVGNEQFF. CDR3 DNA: TGTGCCACCCGGGACAGGGTCGGCAATGAGCAGTTCTTC.

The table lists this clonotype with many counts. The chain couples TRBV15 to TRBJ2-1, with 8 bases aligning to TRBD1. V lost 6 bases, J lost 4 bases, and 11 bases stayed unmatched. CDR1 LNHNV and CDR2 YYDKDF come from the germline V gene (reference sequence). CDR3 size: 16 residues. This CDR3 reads CATSVGQGEGYNEQFF. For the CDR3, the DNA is TGTGCCACCAGTGTAGGACAGGGTGAAGGTTACAATGAGCAGTTCTTC.

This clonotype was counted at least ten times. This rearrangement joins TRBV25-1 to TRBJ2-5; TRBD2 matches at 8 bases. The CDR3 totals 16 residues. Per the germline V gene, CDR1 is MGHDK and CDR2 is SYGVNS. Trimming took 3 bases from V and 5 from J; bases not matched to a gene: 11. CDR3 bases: TGTGCCAGCAGTGACTCCTCATTACCGGGGGGGGAGACCCAGTACTTC. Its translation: CASSDSSLPGGETQYF. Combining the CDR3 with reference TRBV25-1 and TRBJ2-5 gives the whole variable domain EADIYQTPRYLVIGTGKKITLECSQTMGHDKMYWYQQDPGMELHLIHYSYGVNSTEKGDLSSESTVSRIRTEHFPLTLESARPSHTSQYLCASSDSSLPGGETQYFGPGTRLLVL.

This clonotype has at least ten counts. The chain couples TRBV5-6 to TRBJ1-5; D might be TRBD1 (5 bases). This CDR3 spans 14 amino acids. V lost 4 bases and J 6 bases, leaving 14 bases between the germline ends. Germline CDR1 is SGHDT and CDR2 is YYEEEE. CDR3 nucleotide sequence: TGTGCCAGCAGCCCGAGAGGGGCTGGTCAGCCCCAGCATTTT. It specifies CASSPRGAGQPQHF. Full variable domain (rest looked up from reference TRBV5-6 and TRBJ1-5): DAGVTQSPTHLIKTRGQQVTLRCSPKSGHDTVSWYQQALGQGPQFIFQYYEEEERQRGNFPDRFSGHQFPNYSSELNVNALLLGDSALYLCASSPRGAGQPQHFGDGTRLSIL.

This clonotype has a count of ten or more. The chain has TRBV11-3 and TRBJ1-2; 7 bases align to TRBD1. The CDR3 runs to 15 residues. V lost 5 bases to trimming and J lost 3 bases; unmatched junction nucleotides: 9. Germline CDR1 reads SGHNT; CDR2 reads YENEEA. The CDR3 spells CASSPRAGGDYGYTF. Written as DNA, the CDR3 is TGTGCCAGCAGCCCACGGGCAGGGGGTGACTATGGCTACACCTTC.

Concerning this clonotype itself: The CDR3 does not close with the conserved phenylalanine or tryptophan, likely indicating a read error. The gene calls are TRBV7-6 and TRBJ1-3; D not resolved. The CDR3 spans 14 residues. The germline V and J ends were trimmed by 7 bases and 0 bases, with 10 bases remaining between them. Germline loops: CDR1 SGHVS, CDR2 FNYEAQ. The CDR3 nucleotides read TGTGCCAGCACCGACCCCAACTCTGGAAACACCATATATTCT. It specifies CASTDPNSGNTIYS.

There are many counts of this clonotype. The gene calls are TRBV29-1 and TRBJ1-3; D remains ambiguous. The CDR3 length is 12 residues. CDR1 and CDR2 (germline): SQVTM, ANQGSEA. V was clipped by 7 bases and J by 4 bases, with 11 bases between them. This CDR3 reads CSAGVSGNTIYF. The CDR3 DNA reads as TGCAGCGCCGGAGTCAGCGGAAACACCATATATTTT.

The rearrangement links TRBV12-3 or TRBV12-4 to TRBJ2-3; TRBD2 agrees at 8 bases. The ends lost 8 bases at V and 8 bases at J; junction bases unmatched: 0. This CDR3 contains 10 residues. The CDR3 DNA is TGTGCCAGCGGGACTAGTACGCAGTATTTT. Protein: CASGTSTQYF.

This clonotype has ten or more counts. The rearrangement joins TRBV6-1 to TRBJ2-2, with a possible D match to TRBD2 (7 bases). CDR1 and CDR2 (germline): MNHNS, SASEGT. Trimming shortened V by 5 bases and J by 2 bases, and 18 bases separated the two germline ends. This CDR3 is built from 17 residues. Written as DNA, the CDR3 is TGTGCCAGCAGTTTCCCCCGTGGGGGGGGCAACACCGGGGAGCTGTTTTTT. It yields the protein CASSFPRGGGNTGELFF.

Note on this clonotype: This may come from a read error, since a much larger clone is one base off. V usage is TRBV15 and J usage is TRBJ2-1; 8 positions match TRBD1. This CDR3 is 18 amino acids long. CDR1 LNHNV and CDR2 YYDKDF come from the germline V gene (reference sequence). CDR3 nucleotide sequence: TGTGCCACCAGCAGAGCTCACAAAACAGGGGGTCGCTACGATGAGCAGTTCTTC. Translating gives CATSRAHKTGGRYDEQFF.

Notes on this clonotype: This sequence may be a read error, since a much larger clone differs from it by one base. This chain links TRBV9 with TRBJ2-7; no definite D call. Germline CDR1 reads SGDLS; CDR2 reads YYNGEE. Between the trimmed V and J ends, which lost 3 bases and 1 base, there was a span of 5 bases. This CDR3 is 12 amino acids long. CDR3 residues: CASSGPSYEQYF. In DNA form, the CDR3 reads TGTGCCAGCAGCGGACCATCCTACGAGCAGTACTTC.

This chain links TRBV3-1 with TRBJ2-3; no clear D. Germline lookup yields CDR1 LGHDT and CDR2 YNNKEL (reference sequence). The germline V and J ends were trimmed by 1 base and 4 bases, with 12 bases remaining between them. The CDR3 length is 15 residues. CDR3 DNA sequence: TGTGCCAGCAGCCAAGGGTCCCCACAAGCAGATACGCAGTATTTT. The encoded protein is CASSQGSPQADTQYF.

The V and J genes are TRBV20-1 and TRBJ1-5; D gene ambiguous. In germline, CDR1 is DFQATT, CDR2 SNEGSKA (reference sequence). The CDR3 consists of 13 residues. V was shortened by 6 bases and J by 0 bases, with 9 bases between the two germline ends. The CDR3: CSASGHSNQPQHF. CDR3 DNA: TGCAGTGCAAGCGGTCATAGCAATCAGCCCCAGCATTTT.

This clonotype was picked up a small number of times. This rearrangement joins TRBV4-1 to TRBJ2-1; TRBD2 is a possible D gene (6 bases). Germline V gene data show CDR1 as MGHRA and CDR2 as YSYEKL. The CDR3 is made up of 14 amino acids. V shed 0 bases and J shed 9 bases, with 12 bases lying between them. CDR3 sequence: CASSQDGRLVEQFF. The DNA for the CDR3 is TGCGCCAGCAGCCAAGATGGCCGACTAGTTGAGCAGTTCTTC.

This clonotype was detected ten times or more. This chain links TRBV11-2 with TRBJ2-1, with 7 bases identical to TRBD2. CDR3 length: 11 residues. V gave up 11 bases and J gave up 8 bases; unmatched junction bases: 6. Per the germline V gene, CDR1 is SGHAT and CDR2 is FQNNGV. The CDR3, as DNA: TGTGCCGGTGGGAGGGGACATGAGCAGTTCTTC. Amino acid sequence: CAGGRGHEQFF.